This T cell receptor (beta chain) originates from a study of blood T cell repertoires in COVID-19. For the study at large: Sources were T cells, B-cell-depleted T cells, or PBMCs; the material itself was cDNA or gDNA.

Using immunoSEQ multiplex PCR, the repertoire was profiled, and TCRdb retains in-frame clones only, with some absent. The sample consists of about 220,000 clones, more than 85% of them appearing once. V was shortened by 6 bases and J by 9 bases, with 17 bases between the two germline ends. Germline-derived CDR1 and CDR2 are SQVTM and ANQGSEA. The CDR3 sequence is 12 residues long. The sequence was collected from a woman aged 45-65 years with COVID-19, enrolled during active disease. V and J are TRBV29-1 and TRBJ2-5; D perhaps matches TRBD1 (5 bases). The sample taken for sequencing was peripheral blood. The DNA of the CDR3 is TGCAGCGTCACAGGCGCCGTAGGGGCCCAGTACTTC. This encodes CSVTGAVGAQYF.